This entry lists 22 T cell receptor beta chains sequenced from one sample in a study of T-cell reconstitution after alpha-beta-depleted transplantation in children. It was with unique molecular identifiers that the TCRbeta library was prepared. One entry per CDR3 protein results from TCRdb running MiXCR on the PCR reads. Of fewer than 350,000 distinct CDR3 sequences listed, approximately 10% are singletons. The sequenced sample was peripheral blood, obtained 180 days after TCRalphabeta/CD19-depleted stem cell transplant. The origin of the receptors is a male patient between 2 and 15 years old who had a stem cell transplant for chronic granulomatous disease, so the T cells may come from the graft donor.

This clonotype was detected many times. The V gene is TRBV4-3, the J gene TRBJ1-1; unclear D gene. The germline V gene encodes CDR1 LGHNA and CDR2 YSLEER. With 0 bases removed from V and 4 bases from J, the gap between germline ends came to 12 bases. There are 15 residues in the CDR3. The CDR3 nucleotides are TGCGCCAGCAGCCAAGAGATTGGACCGGTCACTGAAGCTTTCTTT. This translates into CASSQEIGPVTEAFF.

Many counts were recorded for this clonotype. The chain uses TRBV20-1 and TRBJ2-2; 10 bases are a match to TRBD2. Germline assignment: CDR1 DFQATT and CDR2 SNEGSKA (reference sequence). V lost 5 bases, J lost 7 bases, and 10 bases stayed unmatched. The CDR3 extends over 15 amino acids. The CDR3 is CSAPGAGGRNGELFF. CDR3 nucleotides: TGCAGTGCTCCCGGAGCGGGGGGGCGGAACGGGGAGCTGTTTTTT.

In this sample, this clonotype turned up many times. This chain connects TRBV7-2 to TRBJ1-3; D is possibly TRBD1 (5 bases). Trimming pared 3 bases from V and 2 bases from J, leaving 11 bases between. Germline CDR1 SGHTA, CDR2 FQGNSA. The CDR3 loop spans 15 amino acids. The CDR3 spells CASSFQGYTGNTIYF. As DNA, the CDR3 is TGTGCCAGCAGCTTTCAGGGATATACTGGAAACACCATATATTTT.

Ten or more counts support this clonotype. The chain carries TRBV10-3 and TRBJ2-1, with 8 bases aligning to TRBD2. Trimming took 7 bases from V and 8 from J; bases not matched to a gene: 7. CDR1 and CDR2 from the germline V gene are ENHRY and SYGVKD. The CDR3 contains 13 residues. CDR3 amino acids: CAIMSGRGYEQFF. The CDR3 bases are TGTGCCATCATGAGCGGGAGAGGTTATGAGCAGTTCTTC.

Many counts were recorded for this clonotype. The chain recombines TRBV5-1 with TRBJ2-5, with D possibly being TRBD2 (5 bases). Germline values: CDR1 SGHRS, CDR2 YFSETQ. The CDR3 extends over 14 amino acids. V was trimmed by 4 bases and J by 9 bases, leaving 19 bases between them. In DNA form, the CDR3 reads TGCGCCAGCAGCCAACGACTGGCGCAGGAGGCCCAGTACTTC. Translating it yields CASSQRLAQEAQYF.

As to this clonotype: This may be a read error, as it is one base from a much larger clone. This chain connects TRBV3-1 to TRBJ2-5; D could derive from TRBD1 or TRBD2 (5 bases each). CDR1 is LGHDT and CDR2 is YNNKEL in the germline V gene (reference sequence). This CDR3 has 16 residues. CDR3 nucleotides: TGTGCCTGCAGCCAAGAGAAAGGGACCATCCAAGAGACCCAGTACTTC. Translated: CACSQEKGTIQETQYF.

This clonotype was detected many times. This chain connects TRBV20-1 to TRBJ2-3, with D possibly being TRBD2 (5 bases). Trimming cost V 1 base and J 2 bases, with 13 bases left between them. The germline V gene has CDR1 DFQATT and CDR2 SNEGSKA (reference sequence). This CDR3 has 15 residues. The CDR3 coding sequence is TGCAGTGCTAGAGGTGGAGGCGGAAACACAGATACGCAGTATTTT. Its translation is CSARGGGGNTDTQYF.

This clonotype was seen repeatedly, ten times or more. V gene TRBV4-2 combines with J gene TRBJ1-4; D is unresolved. The CDR3 consists of 13 residues. V gave up 0 bases and J gave up 8 bases, with 7 bases separating them. Germline CDR1 is LGHNA and CDR2 is YNFKEQ. CDR3 residues: CASSQDQGEKLFF. CDR3 DNA sequence: TGTGCCAGCAGCCAAGATCAAGGCGAAAAACTGTTTTTT.

In this sample, this clonotype turned up many times. This rearrangement joins TRBV10-3 to TRBJ1-2; a possible D gene is TRBD1 (5 bases). The CDR3 sequence is 16 residues long. Between the trimmed V and J ends, which lost 0 bases and 3 bases, there was a span of 14 bases. The germline gives CDR1 ENHRY, CDR2 SYGVKD. Here the CDR3 reads CAISESTAGTDYGYTF. Here the CDR3 DNA reads TGTGCCATCAGTGAGTCGACCGCCGGGACGGACTATGGCTACACCTTC.

This clonotype was counted at least ten times. The CDR3 protein is CSAGDNRQSITETQYF. The CDR3 DNA follows: TGCAGTGCTGGTGATAACAGGCAGTCGATTACAGAGACCCAGTACTTC. The genes are TRBV20-1 and TRBJ2-5; D is possibly TRBD1 (5 bases). Trimming pared 5 bases from V and 4 bases from J, leaving 23 bases between. CDR1 DFQATT and CDR2 SNEGSKA come from the germline V gene (reference sequence). This CDR3 is built from 16 residues.

This clonotype was counted a few times. This chain uses TRBV25-1 with TRBJ2-1; D is undetermined. The CDR3 extends over 12 amino acids. V gave up 3 bases and J gave up 9 bases, with 9 bases separating them. Germline V gene data show CDR1 as MGHDK and CDR2 as SYGVNS. The CDR3 loop reads CASSDPGFEQFF. CDR3 DNA: TGTGCCAGCAGTGACCCGGGTTTTGAGCAGTTCTTC.

Regarding this clonotype: A read error may explain this, as a much larger clone is one base away. V and J are TRBV29-1 and TRBJ2-7; D not certain. This CDR3 is 12 amino acids long. Germline lookup yields CDR1 SQVTM and CDR2 ANQGSEA. The ends were cut back, 7 bases at V and 4 bases at J, with 14 bases in the middle. CDR3 region: CSGRTIAYEQYF. DNA for the CDR3: TGCAGCGGCCGTACTATCGCGTACGAGCAGTACTTC.

In its sample, this clonotype was seen many times. The chain combines TRBV11-2 with TRBJ1-6, with D possibly being TRBD1 (6 bases). The germline CDR1 and CDR2 sequences are SGHAT and FQNNGV. V was trimmed by 3 bases and J by 7 bases, leaving 22 bases between them. This CDR3 spans 18 amino acids. CDR3 nucleotide sequence: TGTGCCAGCAGCTTTGCTCGAAGAGAAACAGGGAACAATTCACCCCTCCACTTT. Translating it yields CASSFARRETGNNSPLHF.

V gene TRBV12-5 combines with J gene TRBJ1-5; D remains unclear. Per the germline V gene, CDR1 is LGHNT and CDR2 is FRNRAP. The CDR3 runs to 14 residues. V lost 0 bases and J 4 bases, leaving 7 bases between the germline ends. DNA of the CDR3: TGTGCTAGTGGTTTGGTAGGAGGGAATCAGCCCCAGCATTTT. It yields the protein CASGLVGGNQPQHF.

This clonotype has at least ten counts. The chain recombines TRBV5-1 with TRBJ2-7; D gene ambiguous. The V end was cut by 0 bases, the J end by 4 bases, with 8 bases between. Germline V gene lookup returns CDR1 SGHRS and CDR2 YFSETQ. The CDR3 is 13 residues long. As DNA, the CDR3 is TGCGCCAGCAGCTTGGAATTCGCTTACGAGCAGTACTTC. This encodes CASSLEFAYEQYF. The entire variable domain, with the rest obtained from reference TRBV5-1 and TRBJ2-7, is as follows: KAGVTQTPRYLIKTRGQQVTLSCSPISGHRSVSWYQQTPGQGLQFLFEYFSETQRNKGNFPGRFSGRQFSNSRSEMNVSTLELGDSALYLCASSLEFAYEQYFGPGTRLTVT.

The chain joins TRBV12-3 or TRBV12-4 to TRBJ1-6; D unresolved. Between the trimmed V and J ends, which lost 2 bases and 6 bases, there was a span of 8 bases. The CDR3 covers 14 residues. CDR3 DNA: TGTGCCAGCAGTTTAAATGGGTTTAATTCACCCCTCCACTTT. Translating it yields CASSLNGFNSPLHF.

This clonotype was picked up many times. The J gene is TRBJ2-5, the V gene TRBV29-1; D is unclear. V lost 6 bases and J lost 2, with 16 bases in between. Looked up from germline, CDR1 is SQVTM and CDR2 is ANQGSEA. The CDR3 consists of 14 residues. CDR3 sequence reads: CSVVVSAEQETQYF. Written as DNA, the CDR3 is TGCAGCGTCGTAGTTTCGGCAGAACAAGAGACCCAGTACTTC.

The table lists this clonotype with many counts. This chain uses TRBV9 with TRBJ2-3; no clear D gene. The V end lost 5 bases, the J end lost 4 bases, and 5 bases lay between the germline ends. The CDR3 runs to 11 residues. The germline V gene has CDR1 SGDLS and CDR2 YYNGEE. The CDR3: CASRSPDTQYF. CDR3 DNA sequence: TGTGCCAGCAGATCGCCAGATACGCAGTATTTT.

In the case of this clonotype: Possible read error: a much larger clone is one base away. This chain's CDR3 is CATSDYQRAYGYTF. CDR3 DNA sequence: TGTGCCACCAGTGATTATCAGCGGGCCTATGGCTACACCTTC. The chain couples TRBV24-1 to TRBJ1-2; D gene ambiguous. The germline gives CDR1 KGHDR, CDR2 SFDVKD. Deletions cut 2 bases from V and 4 bases from J, with 10 bases between. CDR3 length: 14 amino acids.

Many counts were recorded for this clonotype. The chain has TRBV27 and TRBJ2-5, with D tentatively TRBD1 (6 bases). The germline CDR1 and CDR2 sequences are MNHEY and SMNVEV (reference sequence). CDR3 length equals 15 residues. The V end was cut by 5 bases, the J end by 1 base, with 14 bases between. The CDR3 protein is CASSLNRGFQETQYF. DNA of the CDR3: TGTGCCAGCAGTCTTAATAGGGGGTTCCAAGAGACCCAGTACTTC.

This clonotype came up many times. The genes are TRBV27 and TRBJ1-1, with a weak D call TRBD1 (6 bases). In germline, CDR1 is MNHEY, CDR2 SMNVEV (reference sequence). CDR3 length: 14 residues. V gave up 6 bases and J gave up 4 bases, with 15 bases separating them. The DNA for the CDR3 is TGTGCCAGCAGAAAATACAGGGAGGGCACTGAAGCTTTCTTT. This codes for CASRKYREGTEAFF.

The table lists this clonotype with many counts. The junction does not match germline at one end; this may be a read error. This chain uses TRBV7-2 with TRBJ2-3; D not certain. Looked up from germline, CDR1 is SGHTA and CDR2 is FQGNSA. The CDR3 totals 13 residues. CDR3 sequence reads: CASRFGSTDTQYF. In DNA, the CDR3 is TGTGCCAGCCGCTTCGGGTCCACAGATACGCAGTATTTT.